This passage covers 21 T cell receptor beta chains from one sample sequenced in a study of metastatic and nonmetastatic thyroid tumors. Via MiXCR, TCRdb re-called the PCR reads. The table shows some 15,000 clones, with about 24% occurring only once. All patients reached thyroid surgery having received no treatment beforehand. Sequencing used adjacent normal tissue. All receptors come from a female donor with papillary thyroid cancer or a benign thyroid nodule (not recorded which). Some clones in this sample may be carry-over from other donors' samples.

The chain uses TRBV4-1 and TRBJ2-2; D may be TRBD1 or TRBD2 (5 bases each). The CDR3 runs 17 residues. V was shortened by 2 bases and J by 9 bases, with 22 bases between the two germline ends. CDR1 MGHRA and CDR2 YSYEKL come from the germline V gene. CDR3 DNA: TGCGCCAGCAGCCAATCGACTATCGGAAGGGGAACCTGGGAGCTGTTTTTT. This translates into CASSQSTIGRGTWELFF.

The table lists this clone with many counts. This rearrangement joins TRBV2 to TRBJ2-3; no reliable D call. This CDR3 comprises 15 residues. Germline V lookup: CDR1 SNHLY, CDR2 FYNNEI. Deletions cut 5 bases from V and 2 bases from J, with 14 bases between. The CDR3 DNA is TGTGCCAGCAGTATCCTGACGGTCAACACAGATACGCAGTATTTT. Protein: CASSILTVNTDTQYF.

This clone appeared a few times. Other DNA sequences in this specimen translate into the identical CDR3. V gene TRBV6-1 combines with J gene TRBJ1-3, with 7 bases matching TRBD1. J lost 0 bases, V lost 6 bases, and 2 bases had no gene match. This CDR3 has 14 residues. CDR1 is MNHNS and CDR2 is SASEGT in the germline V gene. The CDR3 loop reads CASRTGSSGNTIYF. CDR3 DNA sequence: TGTGCCAGCAGGACAGGGTCCTCTGGAAACACCATATATTTT.

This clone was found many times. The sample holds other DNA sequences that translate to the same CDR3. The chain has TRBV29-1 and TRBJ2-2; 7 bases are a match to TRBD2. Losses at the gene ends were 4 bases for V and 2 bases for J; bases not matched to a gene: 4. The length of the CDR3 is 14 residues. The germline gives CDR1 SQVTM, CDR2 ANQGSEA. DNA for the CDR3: TGCAGCGTTGGGGGGGGAGGAAACACCGGGGAGCTGTTTTTT. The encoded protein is CSVGGGGNTGELFF.

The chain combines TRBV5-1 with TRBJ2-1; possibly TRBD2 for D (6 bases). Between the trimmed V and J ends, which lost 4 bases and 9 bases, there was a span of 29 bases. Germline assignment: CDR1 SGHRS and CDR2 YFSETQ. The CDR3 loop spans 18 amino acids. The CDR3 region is CASSQWPVEGQPHTEQFF. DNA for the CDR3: TGCGCCAGCAGCCAATGGCCCGTGGAGGGCCAGCCCCACACTGAGCAGTTCTTC.

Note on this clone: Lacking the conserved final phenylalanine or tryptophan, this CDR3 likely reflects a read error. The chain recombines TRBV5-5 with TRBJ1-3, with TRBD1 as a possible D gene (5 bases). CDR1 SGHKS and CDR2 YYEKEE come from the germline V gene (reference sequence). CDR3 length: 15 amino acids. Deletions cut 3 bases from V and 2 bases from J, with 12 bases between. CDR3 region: CASSCRVGAGNTIYI. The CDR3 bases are TGTGCCAGCAGCTGCAGGGTAGGGGCTGGAAACACCATATATATT.

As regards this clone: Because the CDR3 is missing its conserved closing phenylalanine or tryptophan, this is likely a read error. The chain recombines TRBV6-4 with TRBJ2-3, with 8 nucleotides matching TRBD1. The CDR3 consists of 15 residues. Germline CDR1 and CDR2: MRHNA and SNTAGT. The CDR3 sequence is CASSAGQDSTDKQYL. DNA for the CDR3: TGTGCCAGCAGTGCGGGACAGGATAGCACAGATAAGCAGTATCTT.

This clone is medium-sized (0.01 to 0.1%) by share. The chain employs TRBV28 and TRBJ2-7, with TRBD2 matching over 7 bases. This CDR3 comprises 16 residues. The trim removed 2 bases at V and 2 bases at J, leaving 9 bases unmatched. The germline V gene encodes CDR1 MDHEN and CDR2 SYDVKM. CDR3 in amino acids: CASSLAGEGFTYEQYF. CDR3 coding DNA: TGTGCCAGCAGTTTAGCGGGGGAAGGTTTCACCTACGAGCAGTACTTC. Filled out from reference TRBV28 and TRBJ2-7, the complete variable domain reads DVKVTQSSRYLVKRTGEKVFLECVQDMDHENMFWYRQDPGLGLRLIYFSYDVKMKEKGDIPEGYSVSREKKERFSLILESASTNQTSMYLCASSLAGEGFTYEQYFGPGTRLTVT.

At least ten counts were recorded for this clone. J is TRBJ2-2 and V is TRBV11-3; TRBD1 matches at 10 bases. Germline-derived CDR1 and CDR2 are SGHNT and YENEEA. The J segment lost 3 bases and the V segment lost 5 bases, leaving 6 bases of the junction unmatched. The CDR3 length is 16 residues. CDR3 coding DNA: TGTGCCAGCAGCACCCGACAGGGGGCGGACACCGGGGAGCTGTTTTTT. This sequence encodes CASSTRQGADTGELFF.

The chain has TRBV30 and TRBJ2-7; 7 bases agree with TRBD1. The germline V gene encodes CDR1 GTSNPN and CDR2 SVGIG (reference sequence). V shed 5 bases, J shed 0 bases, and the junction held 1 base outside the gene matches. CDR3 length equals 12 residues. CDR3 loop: CAWGDSSYEQYF. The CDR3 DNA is TGTGCCTGGGGGGACAGCTCCTACGAGCAGTACTTC.

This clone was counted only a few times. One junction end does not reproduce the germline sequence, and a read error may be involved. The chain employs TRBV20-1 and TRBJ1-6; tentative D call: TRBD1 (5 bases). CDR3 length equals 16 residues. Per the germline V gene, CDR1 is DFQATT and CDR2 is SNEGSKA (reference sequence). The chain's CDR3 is CSARDLRQGVNSPIHF. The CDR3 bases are TGCAGTGCTAGAGATCTTCGTCAGGGAGTGAATTCACCCATCCACTTT.

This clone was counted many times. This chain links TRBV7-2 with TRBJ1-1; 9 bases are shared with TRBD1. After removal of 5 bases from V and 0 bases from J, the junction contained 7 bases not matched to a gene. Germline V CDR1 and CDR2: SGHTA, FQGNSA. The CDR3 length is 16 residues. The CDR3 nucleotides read TGTGCCAGCAGCCCCGGGACAGGGAGAATGAACACTGAAGCTTTCTTT. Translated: CASSPGTGRMNTEAFF.

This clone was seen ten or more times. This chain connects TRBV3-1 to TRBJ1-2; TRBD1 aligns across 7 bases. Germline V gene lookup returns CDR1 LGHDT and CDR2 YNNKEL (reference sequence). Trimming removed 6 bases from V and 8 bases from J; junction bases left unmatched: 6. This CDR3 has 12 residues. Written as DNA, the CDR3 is TGTGCCAGCAGTCGACAGGGTTGGGGCTACACCTTC. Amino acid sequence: CASSRQGWGYTF.

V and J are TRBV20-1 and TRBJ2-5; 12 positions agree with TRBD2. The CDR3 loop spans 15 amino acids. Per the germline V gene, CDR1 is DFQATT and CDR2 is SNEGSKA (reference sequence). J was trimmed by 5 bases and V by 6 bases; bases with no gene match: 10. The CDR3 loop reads CSAGPLAGGWETQYF. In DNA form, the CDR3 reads TGCAGTGCCGGCCCACTAGCGGGAGGATGGGAGACCCAGTACTTC.

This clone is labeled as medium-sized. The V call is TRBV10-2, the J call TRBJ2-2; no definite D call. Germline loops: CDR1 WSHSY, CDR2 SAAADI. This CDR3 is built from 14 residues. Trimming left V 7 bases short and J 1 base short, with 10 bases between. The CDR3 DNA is TGCGCCAGCAAAGGTTCAGGGAACACCGGGGAGCTGTTTTTT. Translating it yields CASKGSGNTGELFF.

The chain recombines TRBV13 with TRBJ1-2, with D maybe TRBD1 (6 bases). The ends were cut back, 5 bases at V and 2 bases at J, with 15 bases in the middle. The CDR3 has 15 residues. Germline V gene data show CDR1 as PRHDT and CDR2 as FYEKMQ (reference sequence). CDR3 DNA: TGTGCCAGCAGCCTGCAGAGGGGGTCGAACTATGGCTACACCTTC. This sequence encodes CASSLQRGSNYGYTF.

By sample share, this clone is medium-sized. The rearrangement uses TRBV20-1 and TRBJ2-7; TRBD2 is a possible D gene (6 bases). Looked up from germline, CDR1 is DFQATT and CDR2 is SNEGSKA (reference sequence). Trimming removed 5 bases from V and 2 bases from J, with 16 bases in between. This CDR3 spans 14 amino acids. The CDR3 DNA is TGCAGTGCTGAGTCTAGCGAACTTACCTACGAGCAGTACTTC. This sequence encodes CSAESSELTYEQYF.

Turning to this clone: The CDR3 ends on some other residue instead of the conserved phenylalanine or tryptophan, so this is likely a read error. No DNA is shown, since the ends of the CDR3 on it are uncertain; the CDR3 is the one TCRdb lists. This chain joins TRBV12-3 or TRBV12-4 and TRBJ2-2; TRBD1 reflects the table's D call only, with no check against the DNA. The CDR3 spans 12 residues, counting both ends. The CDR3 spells CASSSGVGELFL.

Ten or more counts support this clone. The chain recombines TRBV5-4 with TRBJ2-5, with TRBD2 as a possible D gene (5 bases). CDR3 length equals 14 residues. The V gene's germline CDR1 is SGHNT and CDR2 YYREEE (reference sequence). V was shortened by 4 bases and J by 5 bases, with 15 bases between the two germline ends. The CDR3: CASSPLVSGETQYF. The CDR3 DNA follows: TGTGCCAGCAGCCCACTAGTATCGGGGGAGACCCAGTACTTC. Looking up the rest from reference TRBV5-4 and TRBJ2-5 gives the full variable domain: ETGVTQSPTHLIKTRGQQVTLRCSSQSGHNTVSWYQQALGQGPQFIFQYYREEENGRGNFPPRFSGLQFPNYSSELNVNALELDDSALYLCASSPLVSGETQYFGPGTRLLVL.

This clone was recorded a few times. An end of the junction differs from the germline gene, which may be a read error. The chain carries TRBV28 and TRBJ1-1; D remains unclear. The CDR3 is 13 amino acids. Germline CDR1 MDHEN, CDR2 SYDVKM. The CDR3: CSSSLILSREAFF. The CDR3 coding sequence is TGTTCCAGCAGTTTAATTCTATCCAGAGAAGCTTTCTTT.

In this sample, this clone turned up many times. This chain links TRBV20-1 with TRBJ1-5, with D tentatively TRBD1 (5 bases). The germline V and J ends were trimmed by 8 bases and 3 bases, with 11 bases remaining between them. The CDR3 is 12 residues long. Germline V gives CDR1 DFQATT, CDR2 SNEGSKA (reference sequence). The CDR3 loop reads CSWGTYNQPQHF. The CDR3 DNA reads TGCAGTTGGGGGACCTACAATCAGCCCCAGCATTTT.